This entry concerns a single TCR beta chain. What it binds is unknown. The repertoire was sequenced with immunoSEQ multiplex PCR; TCRdb's copy has only in-frame clones and lacks some. The table has roughly 350,000 clones, roughly 85% seen once. This CDR3 comprises 17 residues. V shed 7 bases, J shed 4 bases, and the junction held 15 bases outside the gene matches. In germline, CDR1 is MGHDK, CDR2 SYGVNS. This sample is drawn from a study of cytomegalovirus exposure and HLA in healthy donors. Study findings and constraints: The study listed under 200 cytomegalovirus-associated TCR beta chains.

This clonotype was obtained from a woman under 30 in good health and CMV-seronegative. The sample consisted of PBMCs. The V gene is TRBV25-1, the J gene TRBJ2-2; TRBD1 aligns across 7 bases. This CDR3 is CASTPNEGAGGTGELFF. CDR3 nucleotides: TGTGCCAGCACTCCAAACGAGGGGGCAGGGGGCACCGGGGAGCTGTTTTTT.